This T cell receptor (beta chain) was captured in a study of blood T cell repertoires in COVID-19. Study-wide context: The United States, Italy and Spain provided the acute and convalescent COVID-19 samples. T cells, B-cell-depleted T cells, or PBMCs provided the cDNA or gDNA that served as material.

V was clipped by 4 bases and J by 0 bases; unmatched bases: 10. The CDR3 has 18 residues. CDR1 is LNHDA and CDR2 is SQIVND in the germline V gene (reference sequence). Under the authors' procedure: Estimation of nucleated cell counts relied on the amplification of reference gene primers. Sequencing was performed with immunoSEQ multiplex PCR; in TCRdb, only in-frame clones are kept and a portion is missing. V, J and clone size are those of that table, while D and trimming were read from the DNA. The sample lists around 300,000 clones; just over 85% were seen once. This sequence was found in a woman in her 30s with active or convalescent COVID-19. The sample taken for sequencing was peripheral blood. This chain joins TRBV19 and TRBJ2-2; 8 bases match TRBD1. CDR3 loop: CASSTRGRVSPNTGELFF. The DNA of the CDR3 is TGTGCCAGTAGTACCAGGGGGCGGGTTTCTCCGAACACCGGGGAGCTGTTTTTT.